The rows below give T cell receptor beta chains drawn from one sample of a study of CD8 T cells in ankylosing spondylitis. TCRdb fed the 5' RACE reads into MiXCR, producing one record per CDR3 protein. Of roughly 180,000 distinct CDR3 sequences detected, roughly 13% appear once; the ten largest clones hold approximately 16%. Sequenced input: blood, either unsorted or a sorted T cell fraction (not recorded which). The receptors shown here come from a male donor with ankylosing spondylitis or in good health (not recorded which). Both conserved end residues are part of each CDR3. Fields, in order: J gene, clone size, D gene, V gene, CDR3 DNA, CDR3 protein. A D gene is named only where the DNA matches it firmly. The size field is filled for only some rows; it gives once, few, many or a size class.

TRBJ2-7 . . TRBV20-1 TGCAGTGCTACCCACCTAGGGGATTACTCCTACGAGCAGTACTTC CSATHLGDYSYEQYF
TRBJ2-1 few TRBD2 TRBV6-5 TGTGCCAGCAGTTATGGGGAGGGTCATGAGCAGTTCTTC CASSYGEGHEQFF
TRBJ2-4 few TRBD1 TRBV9 TGTGCCAGCAGCGGCGACAGGGTAGCCAAAAACATTCAGTACTTC CASSGDRVAKNIQYF
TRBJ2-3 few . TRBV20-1 TGCAGTGCTCCCCCGGGACTTCCCCAGTATTTT CSAPPGLPQYF
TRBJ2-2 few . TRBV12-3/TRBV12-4 TGTGCCAGCTCCACGGTAGGGACACGCACCTCCGGGGAGCTGTTTTTT CASSTVGTRTSGELFF
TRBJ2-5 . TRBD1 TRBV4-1 TGCGCCAGCAGCCGAACTCCGGGACAGCAAGAGACCCAGTACTTC CASSRTPGQQETQYF
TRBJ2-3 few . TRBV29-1 TGCAGCGTTGAGAAGGGAGAAGGCACAGATACGCAGTATTTT CSVEKGEGTDTQYF
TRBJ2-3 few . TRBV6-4 TGTGCCAGCGTCGGGACACGTAACACAGATACGCAGTATTTT CASVGTRNTDTQYF
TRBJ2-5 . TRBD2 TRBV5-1 TGCGCCAGCAGCTTGGGTCTAGCGGAACTCAATCGAGCGTACCAAGAGACCCAGTACTTC CASSLGLAELNRAYQETQYF
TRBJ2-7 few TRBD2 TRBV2 TGTGCCAGCAGTGGCCCCCGGGACTACCGCTCCTACGAGCAGTACTTC CASSGPRDYRSYEQYF
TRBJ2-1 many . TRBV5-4 TGTGCCAGCAGGGCTCATTTTGGGCTCCTTAACAATGAGCAGTTCTTC CASRAHFGLLNNEQFF
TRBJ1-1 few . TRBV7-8 TGTGCCAGCAGCTTAGGTAGAGAAGCTTTCTTT CASSLGREAFF
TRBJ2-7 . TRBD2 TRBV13 TGTGCCAGCAGCTTAGAAAGCGGGGACGAGCAGTACTTC CASSLESGDEQYF
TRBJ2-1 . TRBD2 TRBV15 TGTGCCACCAGCAGAGCTACTAGCGGGGTCCCCAGCTCCTACAATGAGCAGTTCTTC CATSRATSGVPSSYNEQFF
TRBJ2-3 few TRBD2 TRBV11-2 TGTGCCAGCATCCCCCTTCTAGCGGGAATAACAGATACGCAGTATTTT CASIPLLAGITDTQYF
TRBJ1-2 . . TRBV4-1 TGCGCCAGCAGCCTTAATTCTAACTATGGCTACACCTTC CASSLNSNYGYTF
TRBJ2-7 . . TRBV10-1 TGCGCCAGCAGTGGAGGGGGGAATCCCTACGAGCAGTACTTC CASSGGGNPYEQYF
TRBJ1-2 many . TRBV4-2 TGTGCCAGCAGCCAAGAACAAGTAGATAACTATGGCTACACCTTC CASSQEQVDNYGYTF
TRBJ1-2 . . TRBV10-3 TGTGCCATCAGTGAGTCGCAGTGGGGCAAGCTTAACTATGGCTACACCTTC CAISESQWGKLNYGYTF
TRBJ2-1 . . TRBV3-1 TGTGCCAGCAGCCCTTGGACCAGAAGCTCCTACAATGAGCAGTTCTTC CASSPWTRSSYNEQFF
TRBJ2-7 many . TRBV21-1 TGTGCCAGCAGCAAACAATTGACCCAAGACTACGAGCAGTACTTC CASSKQLTQDYEQYF
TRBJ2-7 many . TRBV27 TGTGCCAGCAGTAACAGAATCGACATCACACGGGACGAGCAGTACTTC CASSNRIDITRDEQYF
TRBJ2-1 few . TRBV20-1 TGCAGTGCTAGACCCAATGAGCAGTTCTTC CSARPNEQFF
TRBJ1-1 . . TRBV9 TGTGCCAGCAGCGGGCTGCTGGGGGAAGCTTTCTTT CASSGLLGEAFF
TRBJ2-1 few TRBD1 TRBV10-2 TGCGCCAGCAGTGAAGGGGCAGGGGGCAAGAATGAGCAGTTCTTC CASSEGAGGKNEQFF
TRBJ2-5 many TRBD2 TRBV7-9 TGTGCCAGCAGCGACTGGGGACTAGAGGATCGGACCCAGTACTTC CASSDWGLEDRTQYF
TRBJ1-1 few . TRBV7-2 TGTGCCAGCAGCTCAGGGGAAGGAAGCAACACTGAAGCTTTCTTT CASSSGEGSNTEAFF
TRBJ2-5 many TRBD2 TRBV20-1 TGCAGTGCTAAACATTCTTTGACTAGCGGCACTTTTCAAGAGACCCAGTACTTC CSAKHSLTSGTFQETQYF
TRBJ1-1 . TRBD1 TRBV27 TGTGCCAGCAGTGACTCCCTAGGGGGCTACACTGAAGCTTTCTTT CASSDSLGGYTEAFF
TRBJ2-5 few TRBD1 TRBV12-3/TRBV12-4 TGTGCCAGCAGTCAGGGACAGAGGACGGGGACCCAGTACTTC CASSQGQRTGTQYF
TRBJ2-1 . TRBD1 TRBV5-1 TGCGCCAGCAGCTTGGCTTTGCGAGGGGGCGAGAAGATCTTC CASSLALRGGEKIF
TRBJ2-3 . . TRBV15 TGTGCCACCAGCAGAGATTGGAGGGGAGATACGCAGTATTTT CATSRDWRGDTQYF
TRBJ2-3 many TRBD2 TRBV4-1 TGCGCCAGCAGCCAAGAGACTAGCGGGAGCACAGATACGCAGTATTTT CASSQETSGSTDTQYF
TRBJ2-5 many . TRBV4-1 TGCGCCAGCAGCCAAGAGTCGCTAGCAGAGACCCAGTACTTC CASSQESLAETQYF
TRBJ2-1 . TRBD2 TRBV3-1 TGTGCCAGCTCACCCCCTAGCGGGAGCGACGGGAATGAGCAGTTCTTC CASSPPSGSDGNEQFF
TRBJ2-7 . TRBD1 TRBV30 TGTGCCTGGAGGGGGACAGGGACCTACGAGCAGTACTTC CAWRGTGTYEQYF
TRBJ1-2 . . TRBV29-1 TGCAGCGTTGGGGCAGCCGGAGTCTACACCTTC CSVGAAGVYTF
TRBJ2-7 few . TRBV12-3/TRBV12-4 TGTGCCAGCAGTTTTATCCCCAGGACAGGACTAAACTACGAGCAGTACTTC CASSFIPRTGLNYEQYF
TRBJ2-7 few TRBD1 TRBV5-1 TGCGCCAGCTCGGCCGGGACAGCAACCTACGAGCAGTACTTC CASSAGTATYEQYF
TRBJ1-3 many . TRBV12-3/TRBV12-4 TGTGCCAGCAAACCCGGCTCTGGAAACACCATATATTTT CASKPGSGNTIYF
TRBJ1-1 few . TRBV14 TGTGCCAGCAGCCAAGTGTCGGGGTTGTGGGAAGCTTTCTTT CASSQVSGLWEAFF
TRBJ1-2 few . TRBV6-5 TGTGCCAGCAGTTACGATGGGGCCGACTCCTATGGCTACACCTTC CASSYDGADSYGYTF
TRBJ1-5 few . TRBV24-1 TGTGCCACCAGTGATTCGGGGGAGCGGAATCAGCCCCAGCATTTT CATSDSGERNQPQHF
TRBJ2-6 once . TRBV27 TGTGCCAGCAGTGACAGCCGCTCTGGGGCCAACGTCCTGACTTTC CASSDSRSGANVLTF
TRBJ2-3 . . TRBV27 TGTGCCAGCAGCAGGACCATATACGATACATATACGCAGTATTTT CASSRTIYDTYTQYF
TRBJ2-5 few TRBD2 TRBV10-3 TGTGCCATCACTAGCGGGGTCCAAGAGACCCAGTACTTC CAITSGVQETQYF
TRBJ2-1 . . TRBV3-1 TGTGCCAGCAGCCGCCCGTATCGTGCGCTTTCTTACAATGAGCAGTTCTTC CASSRPYRALSYNEQFF
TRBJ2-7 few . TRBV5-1 TGCGCCAGCAGCCTTTCTACAGGGAAATACGAGCAGTACTTC CASSLSTGKYEQYF
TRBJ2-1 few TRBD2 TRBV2 TGTGCCAGCAGCTCCGGGACTAGCGGGAATATAAACAATGAGCAGTTCTTC CASSSGTSGNINNEQFF
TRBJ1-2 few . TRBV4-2 TGTGCCAGCAGCCAAGACGGGGACGGGGACCCATCCTATGGCTACACCTTC CASSQDGDGDPSYGYTF
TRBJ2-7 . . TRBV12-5 TGTGCTAGTGGTACCGGAGTGGGGGCCGGCTACGAGCAGTACTTC CASGTGVGAGYEQYF
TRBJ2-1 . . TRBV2 TGTGCCAGTGAAACCGATTACAATGAGCAGTTCTTC CASETDYNEQFF